The 8 T cell receptor beta chains listed next were all sequenced from one sample in a study of cytomegalovirus exposure and HLA in healthy donors (dated by TCRdb to about 2017). Receptor amplification or capture employed the immunoSEQ multiplex PCR assay. For the multiplex PCR, a mixture combining 60 forward primers for TCR Vbeta segments and 13 reverse primers for TCR Jbeta segments was used. TCRdb retrieved this table from immuneACCESS and kept in-frame rearrangements only. Not all clones are present; in checked studies, unresolved V genes account for under half, and no reason is known for the remainder. The sample records about 64,000 clones, over 75% of which are singletons. The top ten clonotypes cover around a tenth of the sample. Sequenced material: PBMCs. Receptors originate from a female donor in good health and CMV-seronegative.

The chain combines TRBV7-9 with TRBJ1-6; TRBD1 agrees at 8 bases. Germline CDR1 is SEHNR and CDR2 is FQNEAQ (reference sequence). The CDR3 runs to 16 residues. The trim removed 1 base at V and 10 bases at J, leaving 9 bases unmatched. Written as DNA, the CDR3 is TGTGCCAGCAGCTTAGTGTCGGGGACAGGCGGCTCACCCCTCCACTTT. Its translation: CASSLVSGTGGSPLHF.

V gene TRBV19 combines with J gene TRBJ2-3, with D tentatively TRBD1 (6 bases). In germline, CDR1 is LNHDA, CDR2 SQIVND (reference sequence). V was cut by 3 bases and J by 2 bases, with 15 bases left in between. This CDR3 contains 16 residues. The DNA of the CDR3 is TGTGCCAGTAGTATGGGGGCCGGCACACCCACAGATACGCAGTATTTT. Residues: CASSMGAGTPTDTQYF.

V gene TRBV2 combines with J gene TRBJ2-3; no clear D. Germline V CDR1 and CDR2: SNHLY, FYNNEI. Trimming took 2 bases from V and 5 from J, leaving 5 bases between them. The CDR3 spans 12 residues. The CDR3 spells CASSEPEDTQYF. The CDR3 DNA reads as TGTGCCAGCAGTGAACCAGAAGATACGCAGTATTTT.

The chain is built from TRBV4-1 and TRBJ2-5; TRBD1 matches 7 bases. This CDR3 region has 14 residues. J gave up 1 base and V 8 bases, and 7 bases lay outside the gene matches. Per the germline V gene, CDR1 is MGHRA and CDR2 is YSYEKL. This chain's CDR3 is CASRKRTGQETQYF. CDR3 DNA: TGCGCCAGCCGTAAAAGGACAGGCCAAGAGACCCAGTACTTC.

The chain joins TRBV5-1 to TRBJ2-7, with 9 bases matching TRBD1. Germline CDR1 SGHRS, CDR2 YFSETQ. The CDR3 consists of 15 residues. Losses at the gene ends were 4 bases for V and 3 bases for J; bases not matched to a gene: 8. CDR3 residues: CASSPSLDRGYEQYF. CDR3 nucleotides: TGCGCCAGCAGCCCAAGCCTGGACAGGGGCTACGAGCAGTACTTC.

This clone was found once. V and J are TRBV18 and TRBJ2-1; 8 positions agree with TRBD1. J gave up 2 bases and V 6 bases, and 3 bases lay outside the gene matches. Looked up from germline, CDR1 is KGHSH and CDR2 is LQKENI. This CDR3 region has 14 residues. CDR3 amino acids: CASSDRGTYNEQFF. CDR3 sequence (DNA): TGTGCCAGCTCCGACAGGGGAACCTACAATGAGCAGTTCTTC.

This clone was seen a handful of times. CDR3 loop: CASSFPPAGDKFF. The CDR3 coding sequence is TGTGCCAGCAGCTTTCCCCCTGCGGGAGATAAATTCTTC. The rearrangement joins TRBV7-2 to TRBJ2-1; 7 bases agree with TRBD2. This CDR3 spans 13 amino acids. The trim removed 3 bases at V and 16 bases at J, leaving 12 bases unmatched. Germline values: CDR1 SGHTA, CDR2 FQGNSA.

V usage is TRBV5-1 and J usage is TRBJ2-5; 13 positions agree with TRBD2. V was pared by 4 bases and J by 5 bases, with 8 bases of the junction left unmatched. Germline loops: CDR1 SGHRS, CDR2 YFSETQ. This CDR3 spans 16 amino acids. This CDR3 reads CASSKAGTSGVETQYF. DNA of the CDR3: TGCGCCAGCAGCAAAGCCGGGACTAGCGGGGTGGAGACCCAGTACTTC.